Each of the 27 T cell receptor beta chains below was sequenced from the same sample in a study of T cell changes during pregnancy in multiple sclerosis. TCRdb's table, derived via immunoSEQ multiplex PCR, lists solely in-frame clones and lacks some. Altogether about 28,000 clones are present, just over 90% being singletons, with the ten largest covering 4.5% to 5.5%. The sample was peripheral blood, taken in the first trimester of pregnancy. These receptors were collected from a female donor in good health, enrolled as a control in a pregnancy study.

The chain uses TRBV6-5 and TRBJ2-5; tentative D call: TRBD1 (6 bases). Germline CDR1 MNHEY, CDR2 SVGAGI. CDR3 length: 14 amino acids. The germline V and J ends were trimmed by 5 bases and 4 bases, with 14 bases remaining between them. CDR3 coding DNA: TGTGCCAGCAGTCAATACAGGGTCGGAGAGACCCAGTACTTC. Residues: CASSQYRVGETQYF.

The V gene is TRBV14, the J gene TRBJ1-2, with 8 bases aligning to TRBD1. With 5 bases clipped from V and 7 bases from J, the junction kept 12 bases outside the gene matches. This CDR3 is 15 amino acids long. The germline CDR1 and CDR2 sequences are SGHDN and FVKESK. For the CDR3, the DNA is TGTGCCAGCAGCTACCGGACAGGGATTGAAGGTGGCTACACCTTC. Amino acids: CASSYRTGIEGGYTF.

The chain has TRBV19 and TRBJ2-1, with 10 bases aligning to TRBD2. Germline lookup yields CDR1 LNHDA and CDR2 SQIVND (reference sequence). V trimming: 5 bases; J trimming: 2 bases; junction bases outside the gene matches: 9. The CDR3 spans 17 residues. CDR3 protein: CASSDPRTSGTYNEQFF. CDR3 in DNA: TGTGCCAGTAGTGACCCGCGGACTAGCGGTACCTACAATGAGCAGTTCTTC.

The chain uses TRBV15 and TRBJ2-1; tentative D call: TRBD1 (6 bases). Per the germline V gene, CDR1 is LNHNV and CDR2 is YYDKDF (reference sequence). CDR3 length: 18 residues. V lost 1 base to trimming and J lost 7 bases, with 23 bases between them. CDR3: CATSRAPSGKSRGNEQFF. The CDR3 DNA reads TGTGCCACCAGCAGAGCCCCAAGCGGAAAGTCTAGGGGGAATGAGCAGTTCTTC.

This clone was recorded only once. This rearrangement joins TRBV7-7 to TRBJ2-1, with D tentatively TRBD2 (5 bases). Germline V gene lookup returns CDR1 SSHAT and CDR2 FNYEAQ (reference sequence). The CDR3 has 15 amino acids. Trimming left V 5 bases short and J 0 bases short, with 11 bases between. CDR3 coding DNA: TGTGCCAGCAGCGTTAGCGAGAGCTCCTACAATGAGCAGTTCTTC. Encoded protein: CASSVSESSYNEQFF.

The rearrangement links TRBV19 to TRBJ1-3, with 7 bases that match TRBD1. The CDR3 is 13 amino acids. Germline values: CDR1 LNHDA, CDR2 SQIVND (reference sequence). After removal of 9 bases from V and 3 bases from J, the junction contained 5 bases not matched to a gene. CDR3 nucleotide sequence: TGTGCCAGCAGACAGGGCAGTGGAAACACCATATATTTT. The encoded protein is CASRQGSGNTIYF.

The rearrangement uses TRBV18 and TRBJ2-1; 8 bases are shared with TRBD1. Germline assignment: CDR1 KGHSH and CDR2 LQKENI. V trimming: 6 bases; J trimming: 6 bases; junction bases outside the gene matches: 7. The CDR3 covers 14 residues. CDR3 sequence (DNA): TGTGCCAGCTCTCGGAGGACAGGGAGCAATGAGCAGTTCTTC. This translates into CASSRRTGSNEQFF.

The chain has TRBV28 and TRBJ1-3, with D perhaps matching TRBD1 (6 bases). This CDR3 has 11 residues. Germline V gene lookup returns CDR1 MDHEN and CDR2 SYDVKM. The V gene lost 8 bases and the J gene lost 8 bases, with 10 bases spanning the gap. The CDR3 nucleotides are TGTGCCAGCTATGACAGGTACACCATATATTTT. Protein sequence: CASYDRYTIYF.

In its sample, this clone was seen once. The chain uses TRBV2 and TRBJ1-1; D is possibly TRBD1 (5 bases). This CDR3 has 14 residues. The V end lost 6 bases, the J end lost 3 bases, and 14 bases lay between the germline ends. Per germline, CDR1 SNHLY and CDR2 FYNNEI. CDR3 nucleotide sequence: TGTGCCAGCAGGGTCTGGGGGGTGGACACTGAAGCTTTCTTT. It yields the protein CASRVWGVDTEAFF.

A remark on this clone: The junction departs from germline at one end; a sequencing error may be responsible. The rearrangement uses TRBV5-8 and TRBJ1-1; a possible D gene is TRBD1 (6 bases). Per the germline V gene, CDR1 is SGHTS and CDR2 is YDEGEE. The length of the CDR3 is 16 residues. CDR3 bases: TGTACCAGCAGCCTCGGCGCGGACAGATTGAACACTGAAGCTTTCTTT. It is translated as CTSSLGADRLNTEAFF.

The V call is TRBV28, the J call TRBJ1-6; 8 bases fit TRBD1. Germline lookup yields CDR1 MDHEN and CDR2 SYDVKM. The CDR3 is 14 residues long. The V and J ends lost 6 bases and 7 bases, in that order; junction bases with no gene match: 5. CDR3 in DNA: TGTGCCAGCAGCCTGACAGGGGTGAATTCACCCCTCCACTTT. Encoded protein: CASSLTGVNSPLHF.

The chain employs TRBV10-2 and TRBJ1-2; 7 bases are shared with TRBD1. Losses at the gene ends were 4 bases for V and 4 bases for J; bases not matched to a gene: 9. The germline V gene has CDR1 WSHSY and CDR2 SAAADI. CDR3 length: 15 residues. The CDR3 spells CASSGIGTAIYGYTF. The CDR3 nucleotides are TGCGCCAGCAGTGGTATAGGGACAGCTATCTATGGCTACACCTTC.

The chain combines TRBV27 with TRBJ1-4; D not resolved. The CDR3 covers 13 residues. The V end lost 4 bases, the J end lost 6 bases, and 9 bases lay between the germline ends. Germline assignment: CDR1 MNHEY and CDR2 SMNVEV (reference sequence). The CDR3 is CASSSVVYEKLFF. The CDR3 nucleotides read TGTGCCAGCAGTTCCGTCGTGTATGAAAAACTGTTTTTT.

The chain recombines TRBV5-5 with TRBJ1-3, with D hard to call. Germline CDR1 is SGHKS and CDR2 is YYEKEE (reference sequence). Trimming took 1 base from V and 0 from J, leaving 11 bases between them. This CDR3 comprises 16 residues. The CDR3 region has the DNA TGTGCCAGCAGCTTGTTAACCGGTAACTCTGGAAACACCATATATTTT. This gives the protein CASSLLTGNSGNTIYF. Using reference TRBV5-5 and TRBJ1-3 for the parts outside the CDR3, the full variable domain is DAGVTQSPTHLIKTRGQQVTLRCSPISGHKSVSWYQQVLGQGPQFIFQYYEKEERGRGNFPDRFSARQFPNYSSELNVNALLLGDSALYLCASSLLTGNSGNTIYFGEGSWLTVV.

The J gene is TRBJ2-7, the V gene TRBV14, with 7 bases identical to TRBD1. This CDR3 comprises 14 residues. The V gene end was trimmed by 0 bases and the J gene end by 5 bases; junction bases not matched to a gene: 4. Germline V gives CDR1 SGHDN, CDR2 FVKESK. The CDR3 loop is CASSQDRGSDEQYF. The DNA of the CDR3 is TGTGCCAGCAGCCAAGACAGGGGGAGCGACGAGCAGTACTTC.

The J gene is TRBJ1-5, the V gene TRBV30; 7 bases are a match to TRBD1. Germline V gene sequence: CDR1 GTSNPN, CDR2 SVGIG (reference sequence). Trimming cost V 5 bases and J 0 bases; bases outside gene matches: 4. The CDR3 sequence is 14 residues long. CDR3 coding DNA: TGTGCCTGGGGGACAGTGAGTAGCAATCAGCCCCAGCATTTT. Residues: CAWGTVSSNQPQHF.

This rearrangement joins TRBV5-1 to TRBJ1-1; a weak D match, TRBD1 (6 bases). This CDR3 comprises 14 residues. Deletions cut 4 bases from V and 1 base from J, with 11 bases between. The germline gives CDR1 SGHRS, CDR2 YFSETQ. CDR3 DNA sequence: TGCGCCAGCAGCCGACAGGCCCAGAACACTGAAGCTTTCTTT. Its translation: CASSRQAQNTEAFF.

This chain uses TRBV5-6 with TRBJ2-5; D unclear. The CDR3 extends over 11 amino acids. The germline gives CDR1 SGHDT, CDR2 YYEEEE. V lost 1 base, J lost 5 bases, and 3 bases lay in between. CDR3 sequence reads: CASSLSETQYF. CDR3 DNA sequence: TGTGCCAGCAGCTTGAGCGAGACCCAGTACTTC.

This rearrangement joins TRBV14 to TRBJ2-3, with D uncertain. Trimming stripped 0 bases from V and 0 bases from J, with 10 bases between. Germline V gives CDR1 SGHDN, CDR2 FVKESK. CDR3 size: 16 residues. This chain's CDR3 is CASSQERLTSTDTQYF. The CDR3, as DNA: TGTGCCAGCAGCCAAGAGCGGCTAACTAGCACAGATACGCAGTATTTT. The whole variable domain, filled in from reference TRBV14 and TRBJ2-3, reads EAGVTQFPSHSVIEKGQTVTLRCDPISGHDNLYWYRRVMGKEIKFLLHFVKESKQDESGMPNNRFLAERTGGTYSTLKVQPAELEDSGVYFCASSQERLTSTDTQYFGPGTRLTVL.

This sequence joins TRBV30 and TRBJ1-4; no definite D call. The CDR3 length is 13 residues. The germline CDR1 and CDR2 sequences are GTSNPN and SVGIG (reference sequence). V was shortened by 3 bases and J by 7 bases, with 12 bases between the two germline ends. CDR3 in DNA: TGTGCCTGGAGATCGGGTTCTGGTGAAAAACTGTTTTTT. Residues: CAWRSGSGEKLFF.

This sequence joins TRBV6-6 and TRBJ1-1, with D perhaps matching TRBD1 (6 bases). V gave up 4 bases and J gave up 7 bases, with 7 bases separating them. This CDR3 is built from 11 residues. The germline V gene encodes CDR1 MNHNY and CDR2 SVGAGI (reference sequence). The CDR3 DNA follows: TGTGCCAGCAGTTGGACAGATGAAGCTTTCTTT. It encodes CASSWTDEAFF.

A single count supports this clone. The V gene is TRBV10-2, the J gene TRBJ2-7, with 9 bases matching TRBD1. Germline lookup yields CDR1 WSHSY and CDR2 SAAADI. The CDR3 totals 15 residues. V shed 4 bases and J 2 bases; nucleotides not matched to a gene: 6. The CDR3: CASSAAGTGTYEQYF. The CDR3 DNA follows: TGCGCCAGCAGTGCCGCCGGGACAGGGACCTACGAGCAGTACTTC.

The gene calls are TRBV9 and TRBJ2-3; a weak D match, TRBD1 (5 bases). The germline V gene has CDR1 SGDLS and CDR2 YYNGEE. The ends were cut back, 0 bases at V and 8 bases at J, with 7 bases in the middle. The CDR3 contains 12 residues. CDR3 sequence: CASSVDRGTQYF. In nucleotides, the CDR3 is TGTGCCAGCAGCGTAGATAGGGGTACGCAGTATTTT.

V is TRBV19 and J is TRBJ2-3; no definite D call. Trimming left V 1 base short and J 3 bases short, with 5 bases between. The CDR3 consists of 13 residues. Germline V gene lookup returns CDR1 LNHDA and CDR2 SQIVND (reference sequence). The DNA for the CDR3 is TGTGCCAGTAGTATAGCGAGGACAGATACGCAGTATTTT. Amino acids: CASSIARTDTQYF.

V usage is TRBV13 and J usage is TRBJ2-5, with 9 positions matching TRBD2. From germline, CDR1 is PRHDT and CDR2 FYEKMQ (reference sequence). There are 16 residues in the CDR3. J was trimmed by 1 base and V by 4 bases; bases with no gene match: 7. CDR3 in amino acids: CASSYRVAGAQETQYF. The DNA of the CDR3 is TGTGCCAGCAGCTACCGGGTAGCGGGAGCCCAAGAGACCCAGTACTTC.

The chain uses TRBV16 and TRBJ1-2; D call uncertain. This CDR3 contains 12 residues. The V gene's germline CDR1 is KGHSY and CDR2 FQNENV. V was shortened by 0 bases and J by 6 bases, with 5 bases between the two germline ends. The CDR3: CASSQSRNGYTF. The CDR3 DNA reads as TGTGCCAGCAGCCAATCGCGTAATGGCTACACCTTC.

The CDR3 sequence: CASSYPTSGDTDTQYF. The DNA for the CDR3 is TGTGCCAGCAGTTACCCGACTAGCGGAGACACAGATACGCAGTATTTT. This sequence joins TRBV6-6 and TRBJ2-3; TRBD2 aligns across 9 bases. The CDR3 loop spans 16 amino acids. The germline CDR1 and CDR2 sequences are MNHNY and SVGAGI (reference sequence). V shed 2 bases, J shed 2 bases, and the junction held 5 bases outside the gene matches.